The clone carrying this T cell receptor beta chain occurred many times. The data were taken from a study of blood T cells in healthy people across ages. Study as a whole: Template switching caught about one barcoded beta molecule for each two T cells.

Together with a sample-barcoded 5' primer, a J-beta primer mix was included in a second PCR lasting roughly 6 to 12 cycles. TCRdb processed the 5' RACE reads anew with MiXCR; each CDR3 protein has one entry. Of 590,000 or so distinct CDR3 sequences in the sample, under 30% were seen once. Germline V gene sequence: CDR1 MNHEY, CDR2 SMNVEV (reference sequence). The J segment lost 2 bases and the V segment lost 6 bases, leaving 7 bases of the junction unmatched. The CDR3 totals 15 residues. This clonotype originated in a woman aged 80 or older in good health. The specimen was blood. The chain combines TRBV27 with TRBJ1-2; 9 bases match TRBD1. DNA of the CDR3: TGTGCCAGCAGCTTAACAGGGACAGGGAACTATGGCTACACCTTC. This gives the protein CASSLTGTGNYGYTF.